This TCR beta chain was identified in a study of cytomegalovirus exposure and HLA in healthy donors. Overall study context: The roughly 110 validation repertoires used the same platform as the 550 to 750 first-cohort repertoires, a later analysis reported.

Germline CDR1 reads MNHNS; CDR2 reads SASEGT. CDR3 length: 14 amino acids. Trimming cost V 7 bases and J 5 bases, with 14 bases left between them. Study-wide results and caveats: Listed as cytomegalovirus-associated were roughly 180 TCR beta chains. Most sequenced TCRs were rare (though some public TCRs occurred in many donors).

Clones were sequenced by immunoSEQ multiplex PCR, and TCRdb holds only the in-frame ones, with some missing. This table holds fewer than 250,000 clones, around 87% found once. Note on this clone: The target antigen is unknown.

The source of this sequence is a woman under 30 in good health and CMV-seropositive. The sample was PBMCs. The chain employs TRBV6-1 and TRBJ1-4; D is unclear. The CDR3 spells CASTRGRLNEKLFF. In nucleotides, the CDR3 is TGTGCCAGCACAAGAGGTCGCCTAAATGAAAAACTGTTTTTT.